This T cell receptor (beta chain) was documented in a study of beta chain features in type 1 diabetes listed by TCRdb under 2018. Study-wide context: Mean age, gender distribution, total cell number and subset yield did not differ between patients and healthy donors. A total of under 140,000,000 sorted cells were examined across all samples, and the number of cells per subset was strongly correlated with RNA yield. In the study, recently diagnosed type 1 diabetes patients and matched healthy donors were compared on the TCRB repertoires of their sorted circulating CD4+ T cell subsets. Regulatory and stem cell-like memory subsets were obtained from only 8 patients and about 8 healthy donors, while naive and central memory subsets were obtained from all 30 or so donors.

A single peripheral blood draw of 90 to 150 mL on average was collected from each donor into heparinised tubes. Using a panel that included CD45RO, CCR7, CD25, CD127, CD95 and CD27, naive, central memory, regulatory and stem cell-like memory CD4+ T cells were sorted on a BD FACSAria II. Every sorted population had a purity above 95%. PBMCs were isolated right away by Lymphoprep density gradient centrifugation and were stained directly, without culture. So that batch effects would be minimized, each experiment stained and sorted samples in pairs, pairing one healthy donor with one patient. The High Capacity cDNA Reverse Transcription Kit was used to reverse transcribe all of the isolated RNA, meaning that expressed TCRB transcripts were what got sequenced. Deep immunoSEQ sequencing was performed on naive, central memory and regulatory T cell samples, with an average of around 3.4 million total reads per sample. After sorted cells were lysed in RLT buffer, RNA was extracted with DNase-treated RNeasy Micro or Mini kits, with the choice depending on cell number. Each cell subset was processed separately to prevent cross-contamination, with patient and healthy donor samples processed together. The immunoSEQ multiplex PCR was used to amplify TCRB sequences from cDNA, yielding 87-bp fragments that span the CDR3 region. Sequencing of the amplicons was done on the Illumina HiSeq platform. The study's processing was this. PCR bias was corrected computationally using synthetic template baselines, and reads within Hamming distance 2 were collapsed, with unmergeable singletons discarded. Reads were aligned against IMGT so that V, D and J genes, CDR3 length and insertions or deletions at six rearrangement sites could be assigned. Within each subset, clonotype counts were normalized to the number of sorted cells before true diversity and Gini coefficients were calculated with the tcR R package. The overlap coefficient, calculated on TCRB nucleotide sequences, was used to quantify repertoire sharing. Out-of-frame TCRB sequences from naive cells were analyzed as a proxy for the pre-selection repertoire. TCRdb retrieved this table from immuneACCESS and kept in-frame rearrangements only. Not all clones are present; in checked studies, unresolved V genes account for under half, and no reason is known for the remainder. The DNA gave D and trimming, while V, J and clone size come from that table. Across this sample there are around 710,000 clones, with around 12% seen only once. The leading ten clones occupy 0.095% to 0.15% of the sample.

V and J are truncated by 0 bases and 4 bases respectively, leaving an intervening sequence of 15 bases. Based on the germline V gene (reference sequence), the CDR1 and CDR2 sequences are SEHNR and FQNEAQ. Measured from the cysteine to the phenylalanine, the CDR3 is 16 residues long. The sequence is cut down to CDR3 DNA, 48 bases in frame from base 1. Overall study outcomes, separate from this receptor: Because the HLA sub-analyses included only small numbers of individuals, any influence of HLA type on TCRB rearrangement was left unresolved. Type 1 diabetes patients showed a moderate but significant shortening of TCRB CDR3 length in all four CD4+ subsets. At VDJ recombination sites, type 1 diabetes patients had fewer insertions and more deleted nucleotides, which implies abnormalities in thymic rearrangement. Because cDNA was sequenced instead of genomic DNA, highly expressing activated cells could be over-represented, though the groups showed no difference in activation or CD3 levels. Naive, central memory and regulatory TCRB repertoires appeared to be more similar among patients than among healthy donors. PCR may preferentially amplify shorter templates, but because patient and control samples were amplified and corrected together, any resulting skew would affect both groups equally.

This clone turned up a few times. Its antigen has not been determined. Within one base of it there is no much larger clone, and no base qualities were kept. Sequencing input: naive CD4+ T cells from blood. Sample cell subset or site, as interpreted from the label and publication: true naive CD4+ T cells. This clonotype originated in a man aged 30 to 45 with type 1 diabetes. This chain is built from TRBV7-9 and TRBJ1-1; TRBD1 might be the D gene, on 5 matching bases. This receptor has the CDR3 CASSLAFGGRVTEAFF. Here is the DNA: TGTGCCAGCAGCTTAGCATTTGGGGGTCGGGTCACTGAAGCTTTCTTT.